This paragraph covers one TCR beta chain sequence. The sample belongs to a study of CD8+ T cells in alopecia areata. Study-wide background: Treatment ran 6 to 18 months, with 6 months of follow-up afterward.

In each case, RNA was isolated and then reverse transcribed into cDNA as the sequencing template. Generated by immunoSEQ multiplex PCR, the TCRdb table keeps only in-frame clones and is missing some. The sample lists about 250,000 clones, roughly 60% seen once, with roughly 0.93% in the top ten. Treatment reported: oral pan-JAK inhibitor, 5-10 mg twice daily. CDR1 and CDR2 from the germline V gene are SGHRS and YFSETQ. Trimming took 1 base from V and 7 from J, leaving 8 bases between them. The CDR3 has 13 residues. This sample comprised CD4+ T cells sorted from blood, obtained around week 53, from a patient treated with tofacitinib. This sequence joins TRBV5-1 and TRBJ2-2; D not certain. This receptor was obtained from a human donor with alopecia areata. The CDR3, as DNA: TGCGCCAGCAGCTTGTCACAAGGCGGGGAGCTGTTTTTT. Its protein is CASSLSQGGELFF.